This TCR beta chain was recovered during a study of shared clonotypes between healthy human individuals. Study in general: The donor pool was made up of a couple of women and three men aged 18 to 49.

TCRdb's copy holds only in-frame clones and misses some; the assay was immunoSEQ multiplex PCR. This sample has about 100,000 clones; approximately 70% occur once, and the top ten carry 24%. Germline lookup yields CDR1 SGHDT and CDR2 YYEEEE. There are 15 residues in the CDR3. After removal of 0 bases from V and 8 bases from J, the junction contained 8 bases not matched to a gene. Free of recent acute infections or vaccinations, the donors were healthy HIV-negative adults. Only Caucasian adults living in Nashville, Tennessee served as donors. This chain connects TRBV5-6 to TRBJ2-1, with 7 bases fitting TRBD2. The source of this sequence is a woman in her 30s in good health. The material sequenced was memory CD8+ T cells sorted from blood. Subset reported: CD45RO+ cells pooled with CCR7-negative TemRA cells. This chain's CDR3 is CASSLVGGGPHEQFF. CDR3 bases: TGTGCCAGCAGCTTGGTTGGGGGAGGGCCACATGAGCAGTTCTTC.